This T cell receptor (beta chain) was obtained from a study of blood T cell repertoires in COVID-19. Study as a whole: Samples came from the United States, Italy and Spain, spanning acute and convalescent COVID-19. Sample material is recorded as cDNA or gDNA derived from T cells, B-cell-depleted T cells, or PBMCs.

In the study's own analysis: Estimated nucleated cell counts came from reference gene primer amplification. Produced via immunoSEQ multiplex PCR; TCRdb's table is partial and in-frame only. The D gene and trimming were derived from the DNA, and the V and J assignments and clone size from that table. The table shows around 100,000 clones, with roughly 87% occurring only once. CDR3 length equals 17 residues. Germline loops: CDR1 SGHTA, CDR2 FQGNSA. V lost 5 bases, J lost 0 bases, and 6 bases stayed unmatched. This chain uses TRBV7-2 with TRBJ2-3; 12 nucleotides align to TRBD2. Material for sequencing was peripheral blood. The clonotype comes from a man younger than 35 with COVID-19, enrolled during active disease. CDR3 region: CASSLLAGGTSTDTQYF. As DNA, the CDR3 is TGTGCCAGCAGCCTACTAGCGGGAGGAACTAGCACAGATACGCAGTATTTT.